Below, one T cell receptor beta chain is given with its context. The data were taken from a study of blood T cell repertoires in COVID-19. About the study: Samples representing acute and convalescent COVID-19 were sourced from the United States, Italy and Spain. PBMCs, B-cell-depleted T cells, or T cells provided the cDNA or gDNA that made up the material.

In the original workflow: The assay estimated nucleated cells by amplifying reference gene primers. TCRdb's copy holds only in-frame clones and misses some; the assay was immunoSEQ multiplex PCR. V, J and clone size derive from that table, while D and trimming were established from the DNA sequence. Among fewer than 300,000 clones listed, around 85% were seen once. This CDR3 is 16 amino acids long. Trimming at V came to 5 bases and at J to 2 bases, leaving 8 bases not matched to a gene. CDR1 LNHDA and CDR2 SQIVND come from the germline V gene (reference sequence). This TCR was recovered from a human donor with COVID-19, enrolled during active disease. The donor label of this sample is uncertain. Sequenced input: peripheral blood. V usage is TRBV19 and J usage is TRBJ1-5; TRBD1 agrees at 8 bases. The DNA of the CDR3 is TGTGCCAGTAGTGGGAGGCAGGGGGCTGGCAATCAGCCCCAGCATTTT. The encoded protein is CASSGRQGAGNQPQHF.